Described below is a single TCR beta chain sequence and its context. Its cognate antigen has yet to be identified. No quality values exist for individual bases; no much larger clone is one base distant. This record belongs to a study of beta chain features in type 1 diabetes (dated by TCRdb to 2017 to 2018). Notes on the research overall: Patients and healthy donors did not differ in mean age, gender distribution, total cell number or subset yield. A total of 107,917,701 sorted cells were examined across all samples, and the number of cells per subset was strongly correlated with RNA yield. In the study, recently diagnosed type 1 diabetes patients and matched healthy donors were compared on the TCRB repertoires of their sorted circulating CD4+ T cell subsets. Regulatory and stem cell-like memory subsets were obtained from only 8 patients and roughly 8 healthy donors, while naive and central memory subsets were obtained from all 28 donors. Points the paper makes about the study in general: PCR may preferentially amplify shorter templates, but because patient and control samples were amplified and corrected together, any resulting skew would affect both groups equally. A moderate but significant shortening of TCRB CDR3 length was observed in type 1 diabetes patients in all four CD4+ subsets. The naive, central memory and regulatory TCRB repertoires appeared to resemble one another more closely among patients than among healthy donors. Because the HLA sub-analyses included only small numbers of individuals, any influence of HLA type on TCRB rearrangement was left unresolved. Because cDNA was sequenced instead of genomic DNA, activated cells with high expression could be over-represented, although the groups did not differ in activation or CD3 levels. At VDJ recombination sites, patients with type 1 diabetes made fewer insertions and deleted more nucleotides, a pattern implying thymic rearrangement abnormalities.

From each donor, a single peripheral blood sample of about 100 mL on average was drawn into heparinised tubes. Naive, central memory, regulatory and stem cell-like memory CD4+ T cells were sorted on a BD FACSAria II using a panel including CD45RO, CCR7, CD25, CD127, CD95 and CD27. All sorted populations exceeded 95% purity. PBMCs were isolated right away by Lymphoprep density gradient centrifugation and were stained directly, without culture. Samples were stained and sorted in pairs, with one healthy donor and one patient per experiment, so that batch effects were minimized. The entire amount of isolated RNA was reverse transcribed using the High Capacity cDNA Reverse Transcription Kit, so the sequenced TCRB transcripts were expressed ones. Deep immunoSEQ sequencing was performed on naive, central memory and regulatory T cell samples, with an average of roughly 3.5 million total reads per sample. Sorted cells were lysed in RLT buffer and RNA was extracted with DNase-treated RNeasy Micro or Mini kits, depending on cell number. Each cell subset was processed separately to prevent cross-contamination, with patient and healthy donor samples processed together. The immunoSEQ multiplex PCR was used to amplify TCRB sequences from cDNA, generating 87-bp fragments that spanned the CDR3 region. Sequencing of the amplicons was done on the Illumina HiSeq platform. The authors processed their data as follows. Synthetic template baselines were used to correct PCR bias computationally, reads within Hamming distance 2 were collapsed together, and singletons that could not be merged were discarded. Reads were aligned to IMGT to assign V, D and J genes, CDR3 length, and insertions or deletions at six rearrangement sites. Within each subset, clonotype counts were normalized to the number of sorted cells before true diversity and Gini coefficients were calculated with the tcR R package. The overlap coefficient, calculated on TCRB nucleotide sequences, was used to quantify repertoire sharing. As a proxy for the pre-selection repertoire, out-of-frame TCRB sequences from naive cells were analyzed. TCRdb stores this immuneACCESS table with in-frame sequences only. Part of the clones is absent; in the studies checked, under half of the shortfall reflects unresolved V genes, and no reason is known for the rest. That table supplies the V and J calls and clone size; D and trimming were determined from the DNA. Present in this sample are 620,000 or so clones, roughly a sixth of which were seen just once. The top ten clonotypes cover about 0.086% of the sample.

This clonotype was obtained from a man aged 18-30 years in good health. Sequenced: naive CD4+ T cells from blood. The meaning of the sample's cell subset or site label: true naive CD4+ T cells.

The nucleotides read TGTGCCAGCAGTGGCCGGGACAGGGGGTACAATGAGCAGTTCTTC. Translated, this is CASSGRDRGYNEQFF. The V gene is TRBV9 and the J gene is TRBJ2-1; TRBD1 matches 11 bases in the middle. From V the trimming removes 5 bases and from J it removes 4 bases, while the gene matches leave 5 bases of the junction unaccounted for. CDR1 and CDR2 (SGDLS, YYNGEE) derive from the germline V gene. The CDR3 contains 15 residues, cysteine and phenylalanine counted. Just the 45-base CDR3 DNA is kept, in frame starting at base 1.